The rows below give T cell receptor beta chains drawn from one sample of a study of cytomegalovirus exposure and HLA in healthy donors. Using immunoSEQ multiplex PCR, the repertoire was profiled, and TCRdb retains in-frame clones only, with some absent. Of 130,000 to 150,000 clones in the sample, more than 80% were seen once. The sequenced material came from PBMCs. These receptors were obtained from a woman aged 25 to 39 in good health and CMV-seropositive. The CDR3 runs from the conserved cysteine through the conserved F or W. Each record gives: J gene, CDR3 length, V gene, clone size, D gene, CDR3 DNA, CDR3 protein. D genes are given only for firm matches. Some rows have no size entry. The others give once, few or many, or a class for an expanded clone.

J gene: TRBJ1-4
CDR3 length: 16
V gene: TRBV27
clone size: .
D gene: TRBD1
CDR3 DNA: TGTGCCAGCAGACGGACAGGGCCTGGAACTAATGAAAAACTGTTTTTT
CDR3 protein: CASRRTGPGTNEKLFF

J gene: TRBJ1-2
CDR3 length: 13
V gene: TRBV28
clone size: .
D gene: TRBD1
CDR3 DNA: TGTGCCAGCAGTTTAGGGACAGGGTATGGCTACACCTTC
CDR3 protein: CASSLGTGYGYTF

J gene: TRBJ2-7
CDR3 length: 16
V gene: TRBV7-9
clone size: .
D gene: .
CDR3 DNA: TGTGCCAGCAGCCCTACTGACGACAGGACGCCTTGGGAGCAGTACTTC
CDR3 protein: CASSPTDDRTPWEQYF

J gene: TRBJ1-6
CDR3 length: 16
V gene: TRBV7-6
clone size: .
D gene: TRBD1
CDR3 DNA: TGTGCCAGCAGCTTAGGGACAGGACCGGCCAATTCACCCCTCCACTTT
CDR3 protein: CASSLGTGPANSPLHF

J gene: TRBJ1-2
CDR3 length: 15
V gene: TRBV5-1
clone size: .
D gene: TRBD1
CDR3 DNA: TGCGCCAGCAGCTTGATGACAGGGGGGATTGATGGCTACACCTTC
CDR3 protein: CASSLMTGGIDGYTF

J gene: TRBJ1-2
CDR3 length: 15
V gene: TRBV28
clone size: .
D gene: TRBD1
CDR3 DNA: TGTGCCAGCAATGACCAGGACAGGGGCCGACCTGGCTACACCTTC
CDR3 protein: CASNDQDRGRPGYTF

J gene: TRBJ2-1
CDR3 length: 16
V gene: TRBV5-1
clone size: .
D gene: .
CDR3 DNA: TGCGCCAGCAAGGAGGTATCCCGGGGATCCTACAATGAGCAGTTCTTC
CDR3 protein: CASKEVSRGSYNEQFF

J gene: TRBJ1-2
CDR3 length: 17
V gene: TRBV7-9
clone size: .
D gene: TRBD1
CDR3 DNA: TGTGCCAGCAGCCACTACCCCAAGGACAGGGACAACTATGGCTACACCTTC
CDR3 protein: CASSHYPKDRDNYGYTF

J gene: TRBJ2-7
CDR3 length: 11
V gene: TRBV19
clone size: .
D gene: .
CDR3 DNA: TGTGCCAGTAGCCGACAGAGCGAGCAGTACTTC
CDR3 protein: CASSRQSEQYF

J gene: TRBJ1-1
CDR3 length: 18
V gene: TRBV2
clone size: .
D gene: TRBD1
CDR3 DNA: TGTGCCAGCAGGGCCACACGGGACAGGGGGGTATGGAACACTGAAGCTTTCTTT
CDR3 protein: CASRATRDRGVWNTEAFF

J gene: TRBJ1-5
CDR3 length: 16
V gene: TRBV5-5
clone size: .
D gene: .
CDR3 DNA: TGTGCCAGCAGCCCCTTTTTCGGAGGGGTAGCTCAGCCCCAGCATTTT
CDR3 protein: CASSPFFGGVAQPQHF

J gene: TRBJ2-1
CDR3 length: 16
V gene: TRBV7-3
clone size: .
D gene: .
CDR3 DNA: TGTGCCAGCAGCTTAAGCCGAGCGTCAGCGGGCAATGAGCAGTTCTTC
CDR3 protein: CASSLSRASAGNEQFF

J gene: TRBJ2-7
CDR3 length: 14
V gene: TRBV4-1
clone size: .
D gene: TRBD1
CDR3 DNA: TGCGCCAGCAGCCATGCCGGGACAGCCTACGAGCAGTACTTC
CDR3 protein: CASSHAGTAYEQYF

J gene: TRBJ2-5
CDR3 length: 17
V gene: TRBV4-1
clone size: .
D gene: TRBD1
CDR3 DNA: TGCGCCAGCAGCCAATCCACCGGGACAGGGGGTGTGGAGACCCAGTACTTC
CDR3 protein: CASSQSTGTGGVETQYF

J gene: TRBJ2-1
CDR3 length: 16
V gene: TRBV5-1
clone size: .
D gene: TRBD2
CDR3 DNA: TGCGCCAGCAGCTTCCCCTCAGCGGGAGATTACAATGAGCAGTTCTTC
CDR3 protein: CASSFPSAGDYNEQFF

J gene: TRBJ1-5
CDR3 length: 13
V gene: TRBV6-5
clone size: few
D gene: .
CDR3 DNA: TGTGCCAGCAGTTACTCGAGGAATCAGCCCCAGCATTTT
CDR3 protein: CASSYSRNQPQHF

J gene: TRBJ2-7
CDR3 length: 13
V gene: TRBV7-7
clone size: .
D gene: .
CDR3 DNA: TGTGCCAGCAGCTCCGGACTATCCTACGAGCAGTACTTC
CDR3 protein: CASSSGLSYEQYF

J gene: TRBJ2-7
CDR3 length: 15
V gene: TRBV10-2
clone size: .
D gene: .
CDR3 DNA: TGCGCCAGCAGTGAGTCTGGCCTCACCACCTACGAGCAGTACTTC
CDR3 protein: CASSESGLTTYEQYF

J gene: TRBJ2-3
CDR3 length: 17
V gene: TRBV10-3
clone size: .
D gene: TRBD2
CDR3 DNA: TGTGCCATCAGTGAGTCAAAACTAGCGGGAACCACAGATACGCAGTATTTT
CDR3 protein: CAISESKLAGTTDTQYF

J gene: TRBJ1-2
CDR3 length: 15
V gene: TRBV28
clone size: .
D gene: TRBD1
CDR3 DNA: TGTGCCAGCAGTTTGGGGGCCAGGGGGGAATATGGCTACACCTTC
CDR3 protein: CASSLGARGEYGYTF

J gene: TRBJ2-1
CDR3 length: 12
V gene: TRBV2
clone size: .
D gene: TRBD1
CDR3 DNA: TGTGCCAGCACCACGACAGGGACTGAGCAGTTCTTC
CDR3 protein: CASTTTGTEQFF

J gene: TRBJ2-3
CDR3 length: 17
V gene: TRBV27
clone size: once
D gene: TRBD2
CDR3 DNA: TGTGCCAGCAGTTTAGGTGCGGGGCGGGGGAGCACAGATACGCAGTATTTT
CDR3 protein: CASSLGAGRGSTDTQYF

J gene: TRBJ2-3
CDR3 length: 14
V gene: TRBV29-1
clone size: .
D gene: .
CDR3 DNA: TGCAGCGTGGTGGAGTTTTCTAGCACAGATACGCAGTATTTT
CDR3 protein: CSVVEFSSTDTQYF

J gene: TRBJ2-1
CDR3 length: 15
V gene: TRBV11-1
clone size: once
D gene: TRBD2
CDR3 DNA: TGTGCCAGCACCAAAGGACTAGCGCAATGGAATGAGCAGTTCTTC
CDR3 protein: CASTKGLAQWNEQFF

J gene: TRBJ2-7
CDR3 length: 13
V gene: TRBV5-1
clone size: .
D gene: .
CDR3 DNA: TGCGCCAGCCGCTCATTACCAATGAGCGAGCAGTACTTC
CDR3 protein: CASRSLPMSEQYF

J gene: TRBJ2-1
CDR3 length: 13
V gene: TRBV10-1
clone size: .
D gene: .
CDR3 DNA: TGCGCCAGCAGTGCCGGGTGGAACGATGAGCAGTTCTTC
CDR3 protein: CASSAGWNDEQFF

J gene: TRBJ1-6
CDR3 length: 15
V gene: TRBV28
clone size: .
D gene: TRBD1
CDR3 DNA: TGTGCCAGCAGACCGCGGACAGGAAATAATTCACCCCTCCACTTT
CDR3 protein: CASRPRTGNNSPLHF

J gene: TRBJ2-2
CDR3 length: 16
V gene: TRBV5-1
clone size: .
D gene: TRBD2
CDR3 DNA: TGCGCCAGCAGCTTGGACGGGGGAGGGCGCACCGGGGAGCTGTTTTTT
CDR3 protein: CASSLDGGGRTGELFF

J gene: TRBJ2-1
CDR3 length: 15
V gene: TRBV27
clone size: .
D gene: .
CDR3 DNA: TGTGCCAGCAGTTTAGTCGGCCTCGACAACAATGAGCAGTTCTTC
CDR3 protein: CASSLVGLDNNEQFF

J gene: TRBJ2-1
CDR3 length: 15
V gene: TRBV29-1
clone size: .
D gene: TRBD1
CDR3 DNA: TGCAGCGTAACGTTGACAGGGGGCGCATCGGATGAGCAGTTCTTC
CDR3 protein: CSVTLTGGASDEQFF

J gene: TRBJ2-5
CDR3 length: 13
V gene: TRBV11-2
clone size: .
D gene: TRBD2
CDR3 DNA: TGTGCCAGCAGCTTAGGGCTAGCGGGAGATTTGTACTTC
CDR3 protein: CASSLGLAGDLYF

J gene: TRBJ2-7
CDR3 length: 11
V gene: TRBV2
clone size: .
D gene: .
CDR3 DNA: TGTGCCAGCCGTGGTTCTTACGAGCAGTACTTC
CDR3 protein: CASRGSYEQYF

J gene: TRBJ2-2
CDR3 length: 16
V gene: TRBV28
clone size: .
D gene: TRBD2
CDR3 DNA: TGTGCCAGCAGTTCTTGGACTAGCGGGACTACCGGGGAGCTGTTTTTT
CDR3 protein: CASSSWTSGTTGELFF

J gene: TRBJ2-7
CDR3 length: 16
V gene: TRBV7-2
clone size: .
D gene: TRBD2
CDR3 DNA: TGTGCCAGCAGCCATACCGGGACTAGCGGGAGAAACGAGCAGTACTTC
CDR3 protein: CASSHTGTSGRNEQYF

J gene: TRBJ2-7
CDR3 length: 18
V gene: TRBV11-2
clone size: .
D gene: TRBD2
CDR3 DNA: TGTGCCAGCAGCTTAGAATCTGTAGCGGGTGGAGGGCATTACGAGCAGTACTTC
CDR3 protein: CASSLESVAGGGHYEQYF

J gene: TRBJ2-7
CDR3 length: 14
V gene: TRBV2
clone size: once
D gene: .
CDR3 DNA: TGTGCCACCGACCAGGGTTTCGTCTCCTACGAGCAGTACTTC
CDR3 protein: CATDQGFVSYEQYF

J gene: TRBJ2-5
CDR3 length: 13
V gene: TRBV5-4
clone size: .
D gene: TRBD1
CDR3 DNA: TGTGCCAGCAGCTCCGACAGGGATGAGACCCAGTACTTC
CDR3 protein: CASSSDRDETQYF

J gene: TRBJ2-1
CDR3 length: 11
V gene: TRBV2
clone size: .
D gene: TRBD2
CDR3 DNA: TGTGCCAGCAGTGTTTGGACTAGCAGTGTCTTC
CDR3 protein: CASSVWTSSVF

J gene: TRBJ1-1
CDR3 length: 14
V gene: TRBV9
clone size: once
D gene: .
CDR3 DNA: TGTGCCAGCAGCGACGCCGGAACAGGAACTGAAGCTTTCTTT
CDR3 protein: CASSDAGTGTEAFF

J gene: TRBJ1-1
CDR3 length: 16
V gene: TRBV27
clone size: .
D gene: TRBD1
CDR3 DNA: TGTGCCAGCAGTCCGGGCCCGGGACAGGGGTCAACTGAAGCTTTCTTT
CDR3 protein: CASSPGPGQGSTEAFF

J gene: TRBJ2-1
CDR3 length: 12
V gene: TRBV5-1
clone size: once
D gene: .
CDR3 DNA: TGCGCCAGCAGCTTGGCCGGCAATGAGCAGTTCTTC
CDR3 protein: CASSLAGNEQFF

J gene: TRBJ2-3
CDR3 length: 16
V gene: TRBV29-1
clone size: .
D gene: TRBD2
CDR3 DNA: TGCAGCGTTGAAAATAGGGCTAGCGGGACCGGGGATACGCAGTATTTT
CDR3 protein: CSVENRASGTGDTQYF

J gene: TRBJ1-5
CDR3 length: 16
V gene: TRBV6-1
clone size: once
D gene: TRBD1
CDR3 DNA: TGTGCCAGCAGTGATACCCAGGGGGCCTGGGGGAGGCCCCAGCATTTT
CDR3 protein: CASSDTQGAWGRPQHF

J gene: TRBJ2-7
CDR3 length: 15
V gene: TRBV6-1
clone size: .
D gene: TRBD1
CDR3 DNA: TGTGCCAGCAGTCCACTACAGGGGGTTACCTACGAGCAGTACTTC
CDR3 protein: CASSPLQGVTYEQYF

J gene: TRBJ2-7
CDR3 length: 16
V gene: TRBV6-6
clone size: .
D gene: TRBD2
CDR3 DNA: TGTGCCAGCAAATTCGCCCCCGGGGGGGTAGTCTACGAGCAGTACTTC
CDR3 protein: CASKFAPGGVVYEQYF

J gene: TRBJ2-7
CDR3 length: 15
V gene: TRBV6-6
clone size: .
D gene: TRBD1
CDR3 DNA: TGTGCCAGCAGTGTTCCGGGACAGGGGCAGAGTGAGCAGTACTTC
CDR3 protein: CASSVPGQGQSEQYF

J gene: TRBJ2-6
CDR3 length: 15
V gene: TRBV23-1
clone size: .
D gene: .
CDR3 DNA: TGCGCCAGCAGTCAATCTCTTTTTGGGGCCAACGTCCTGACTTTC
CDR3 protein: CASSQSLFGANVLTF

J gene: TRBJ1-2
CDR3 length: 16
V gene: TRBV19
clone size: once
D gene: .
CDR3 DNA: TGTGCCAGTACTCCAGGTCCCGACAGAGCTAACTATGGCTACACCTTC
CDR3 protein: CASTPGPDRANYGYTF

J gene: TRBJ2-5
CDR3 length: 16
V gene: TRBV19
clone size: .
D gene: .
CDR3 DNA: TGTGCCAGTAGTTCTGGGGGGGCCGGCTACAAAGAGACCCAGTACTTC
CDR3 protein: CASSSGGAGYKETQYF

J gene: TRBJ2-2
CDR3 length: 18
V gene: TRBV7-3
clone size: .
D gene: .
CDR3 DNA: TGTGCCAGCAGCTTAAAGAAGACGGGGTACTCAAACACCGGGGAGCTGTTTTTT
CDR3 protein: CASSLKKTGYSNTGELFF

J gene: TRBJ2-5
CDR3 length: 15
V gene: TRBV28
clone size: .
D gene: .
CDR3 DNA: TGTGCCAGCAGTTACGCGGCAGGGCTCCAAGAGACCCAGTACTTC
CDR3 protein: CASSYAAGLQETQYF

J gene: TRBJ2-5
CDR3 length: 14
V gene: TRBV4-2
clone size: few
D gene: .
CDR3 DNA: TGTGCCAGCAGCCAAGATCGGGTACAAGAGACCCAGTACTTC
CDR3 protein: CASSQDRVQETQYF

J gene: TRBJ1-4
CDR3 length: 13
V gene: TRBV4-2
clone size: .
D gene: TRBD1
CDR3 DNA: TGTGCCAGCAGCCAAGAGGGGACAGTAAAACTGTTTTTT
CDR3 protein: CASSQEGTVKLFF

J gene: TRBJ1-5
CDR3 length: 13
V gene: TRBV2
clone size: .
D gene: TRBD1
CDR3 DNA: TGTGCCAGCGGGGACAGGGGAGGCCAGCCCCAGCATTTT
CDR3 protein: CASGDRGGQPQHF

J gene: TRBJ2-7
CDR3 length: 12
V gene: TRBV27
clone size: .
D gene: .
CDR3 DNA: TGTGCCAGCAGGGGGGGTGCCTACGAGCAGTACTTC
CDR3 protein: CASRGGAYEQYF